Each of the 25 T cell receptor beta chains below was sequenced from the same sample in a study of T cell clones after liver transplantation. Produced via immunoSEQ multiplex PCR; TCRdb's table is partial and in-frame only. The sample shows some 80,000 clones, roughly 84% of them seen only once. The sequencing used CD4+ T cells from blood, collected around 48 months after liver transplant. These TCRs come from a human patient who received a liver transplant. Some T cells may have come from the graft donor.

The V and J genes are TRBV7-9 and TRBJ1-4; weak D call: TRBD1 (6 bases). Between the trimmed V and J ends, which lost 0 bases and 5 bases, there was a span of 7 bases. The germline CDR1 and CDR2 sequences are SEHNR and FQNEAQ (reference sequence). The CDR3 runs to 14 residues. The CDR3 region is CASSLAGGNEKLFF. The CDR3 DNA sequence: TGTGCCAGCAGCTTAGCCGGGGGCAATGAAAAACTGTTTTTT.

V usage is TRBV27 and J usage is TRBJ2-5; no firm D call. This CDR3 is 13 amino acids long. The germline CDR1 and CDR2 sequences are MNHEY and SMNVEV (reference sequence). V gave up 6 bases and J gave up 5 bases, with 13 bases separating them. Here the CDR3 DNA reads TGTGCCAGCAGCCCGTTTGTGGCGGAGACCCAGTACTTC. Its translation is CASSPFVAETQYF.

This chain's CDR3 is CASSQDPEWQGNTEAFF. DNA of the CDR3: TGCGCCAGCAGCCAAGATCCAGAGTGGCAGGGGAACACTGAAGCTTTCTTT. This chain uses TRBV4-3 with TRBJ1-1, with D perhaps TRBD1 (5 bases). Germline CDR1 is LGHNA and CDR2 is YSLEER. V lost 0 bases, J lost 1 base, and 15 bases lay in between. This CDR3 comprises 17 residues.

A remark on this clone: At one end the junction does not follow the germline gene, possibly because of a read error. This chain connects TRBV6-1 to TRBJ2-5; D remains unclear. The CDR3 has 8 amino acids. Germline V gene data show CDR1 as MNHNS and CDR2 as SASEGT. The CDR3 sequence: CASSTPYF. CDR3 bases: TGTGCCAGCAGTACCCCGTACTTC.

This rearrangement joins TRBV7-3 to TRBJ2-3, with D possibly TRBD1 on 8 matching bases. V was pared by 4 bases and J by 1 base, with 12 bases between. This CDR3 comprises 15 residues. CDR1 and CDR2 from the germline V gene are SGHTA and FQGTGA. The CDR3 spells CASSSQGGGTDTQYF. DNA of the CDR3: TGTGCCAGCAGCTCACAGGGGGGGGGCACAGATACGCAGTATTTT.

The chain recombines TRBV6-5 with TRBJ2-7, with TRBD2 matching over 8 bases. V lost 2 bases to trimming and J lost 6 bases; unmatched junction nucleotides: 9. The CDR3 extends over 15 amino acids. In germline, CDR1 is MNHEY, CDR2 SVGAGI. CDR3 amino acids: CASSYLFGGGSEQYF. In nucleotides, the CDR3 is TGTGCCAGCAGTTACCTATTCGGGGGGGGCTCCGAGCAGTACTTC.

V usage is TRBV10-3 and J usage is TRBJ1-2, with 9 nucleotides matching TRBD1. The CDR3 sequence is 15 residues long. The germline gives CDR1 ENHRY, CDR2 SYGVKD. Trimming removed 1 base from V and 7 bases from J; junction bases left unmatched: 7. CDR3 loop: CAISEWGQGVIGYTF. CDR3 sequence (DNA): TGTGCCATCAGTGAGTGGGGACAGGGTGTAATTGGCTACACCTTC.

The V and J genes are TRBV5-1 and TRBJ2-1; 11 nucleotides match TRBD2. CDR1 is SGHRS, CDR2 YFSETQ, per germline. The CDR3 loop spans 15 amino acids. V shed 3 bases and J 6 bases; nucleotides not matched to a gene: 5. The CDR3 loop reads CASSWLAGGGNEQFF. CDR3 coding DNA: TGCGCCAGCAGCTGGCTAGCGGGAGGCGGCAATGAGCAGTTCTTC.

The chain has TRBV7-8 and TRBJ1-2; no definite D call. Germline lookup yields CDR1 SGHVS and CDR2 FQNEAQ. The ends were cut back, 3 bases at V and 7 bases at J, with 12 bases in the middle. This CDR3 has 13 amino acids. This CDR3 reads CASSFDLLGGYTF. CDR3 in DNA: TGTGCCAGCAGCTTCGATCTTTTAGGTGGCTACACCTTC.

CDR3 coding DNA: TGTGCCAGCAGCTTAGGCCCACAGCCCACAGATACGCAGTATTTT. Protein product: CASSLGPQPTDTQYF. The chain recombines TRBV7-9 with TRBJ2-3; D is uncertain. The CDR3 covers 15 residues. With 1 base removed from V and 2 bases from J, the gap between germline ends came to 10 bases. Germline loops: CDR1 SEHNR, CDR2 FQNEAQ (reference sequence).

The chain carries TRBV27 and TRBJ2-5, with no clear D. V was pared by 4 bases and J by 5 bases, with 8 bases between. Germline loops: CDR1 MNHEY, CDR2 SMNVEV (reference sequence). The CDR3 consists of 12 residues. CDR3 DNA sequence: TGTGCCAGCAGTTCGCAGTCGGAGACCCAGTACTTC. Translation: CASSSQSETQYF.

This clone turned up a few times. The J gene is TRBJ2-5, the V gene TRBV7-3; 8 nucleotides match TRBD2. Germline-derived CDR1 and CDR2 are SGHTA and FQGTGA. V gave up 1 base and J gave up 4 bases; unmatched junction bases: 5. This CDR3 contains 15 residues. The CDR3 spells CASSLSPGGRETQYF. CDR3 bases: TGTGCCAGCAGCTTAAGCCCGGGAGGGAGAGAGACCCAGTACTTC.

CDR3 protein: CASSQDLAGGQGTGELFF. The DNA of the CDR3 is TGCGCCAGCAGCCAAGATCTTGCGGGGGGCCAGGGTACCGGGGAGCTGTTTTTT. The rearrangement links TRBV4-3 to TRBJ2-2, with TRBD2 matching 8 bases. The ends lost 0 bases at V and 5 bases at J; junction bases unmatched: 11. The CDR3 contains 18 residues. Germline values: CDR1 LGHNA, CDR2 YSLEER.

The chain combines TRBV18 with TRBJ2-7, with 10 bases aligning to TRBD1. Germline CDR1 and CDR2: KGHSH and LQKENI. The CDR3 is 15 residues long. V shed 3 bases, J shed 7 bases, and the junction held 9 bases outside the gene matches. Here the CDR3 reads CASSPAGTGVGEQYF. The CDR3 DNA sequence: TGTGCCAGCTCACCCGCGGGGACAGGGGTTGGAGAGCAGTACTTC.

About this clone itself: One junction end does not reproduce the germline sequence, and a read error may be involved. The V and J genes are TRBV15 and TRBJ2-2; D is perhaps TRBD1 (6 bases). There are 18 residues in the CDR3. Germline assignment: CDR1 LNHNV and CDR2 YYDKDF (reference sequence). The CDR3 here is CATSRGGSLGANTGELFF. The CDR3 DNA sequence: TGTGCCACCAGTAGAGGGGGATCCCTGGGCGCGAACACCGGGGAGCTGTTTTTT.

The V call is TRBV5-1, the J call TRBJ1-2; 8 positions agree with TRBD1. J gave up 7 bases and V 4 bases, and 6 bases lay outside the gene matches. Germline lookup yields CDR1 SGHRS and CDR2 YFSETQ. The CDR3 spans 13 residues. The CDR3 DNA reads TGCGCCAGCAGCGAAGGACAGGGCTTTGGCTACACCTTC. It specifies CASSEGQGFGYTF.

The CDR3 reads CASSYGKVNEKLFF. As DNA, the CDR3 is TGTGCCAGCAGTTACGGGAAAGTTAATGAAAAACTGTTTTTT. The V gene is TRBV6-5, the J gene TRBJ1-4; D call uncertain. The CDR3 has 14 amino acids. Germline lookup yields CDR1 MNHEY and CDR2 SVGAGI. Trimming took 2 bases from V and 4 from J, leaving 8 bases between them.

Written as DNA, the CDR3 is TGTGCCAGCAGCTTCCGGGACAGGGCGGCAGTAGAGCAGTACTTC. It encodes CASSFRDRAAVEQYF. V and J are TRBV13 and TRBJ2-7; 9 bases align to TRBD1. CDR1 is PRHDT and CDR2 is FYEKMQ in the germline V gene (reference sequence). This CDR3 is 15 amino acids long. V shed 3 bases, J shed 7 bases, and the junction held 10 bases outside the gene matches.

Only one count was recorded for this clone. The chain employs TRBV7-2 and TRBJ1-5; weak D call: TRBD1 (5 bases). Deletions cut 5 bases from V and 1 base from J, with 12 bases between. CDR1 SGHTA and CDR2 FQGNSA come from the germline V gene. CDR3 length: 15 amino acids. This CDR3 reads CASSRQSGSNQPQHF. CDR3 DNA: TGTGCCAGCAGCCGACAGTCCGGAAGCAATCAGCCCCAGCATTTT.

The chain has TRBV20-1 and TRBJ2-2; D gene ambiguous. Per the germline V gene, CDR1 is DFQATT and CDR2 is SNEGSKA (reference sequence). V was shortened by 1 base and J by 6 bases, with 3 bases between the two germline ends. This CDR3 contains 11 residues. Here the CDR3 reads CSARGSGELFF. For the CDR3, the DNA is TGCAGTGCTAGAGGGTCCGGGGAGCTGTTTTTT.

The CDR3, as DNA: TGTGCCAGCAGTCCCCGGGCCCCTAATGAAAAACTGTTTTTT. Protein product: CASSPRAPNEKLFF. The J gene is TRBJ1-4, the V gene TRBV27; no reliable D call. V was cut by 5 bases and J by 3 bases, with 10 bases left in between. CDR1 MNHEY and CDR2 SMNVEV come from the germline V gene (reference sequence). This CDR3 comprises 14 residues.

This rearrangement joins TRBV9 to TRBJ2-3; TRBD2 aligns across 9 bases. Trimming at V came to 3 bases and at J to 1 base, leaving 3 bases not matched to a gene. The germline V gene has CDR1 SGDLS and CDR2 YYNGEE. The CDR3 length is 15 residues. As DNA, the CDR3 is TGTGCCAGCAGCGGACCTAGCGGGGGCACAGATACGCAGTATTTT. It is translated as CASSGPSGGTDTQYF.

The chain is built from TRBV7-2 and TRBJ2-5; D uncertain. The CDR3 runs 11 residues. Germline V gene lookup returns CDR1 SGHTA and CDR2 FQGNSA. Trimming stripped 3 bases from V and 4 bases from J, with 3 bases between. CDR3 bases: TGTGCCAGCAGCTTTTTAGAGACCCAGTACTTC. Its protein product is CASSFLETQYF.

This chain connects TRBV5-4 to TRBJ2-7; the D call may be TRBD1 or TRBD2 (5 bases each). The ends were cut back, 3 bases at V and 5 bases at J, with 15 bases in the middle. CDR3 length: 14 amino acids. Germline CDR1 reads SGHNT; CDR2 reads YYREEE (reference sequence). The DNA for the CDR3 is TGTGCCAGCAGCTCTCGGGGAAGGGACCACGAGCAGTACTTC. Amino acid sequence: CASSSRGRDHEQYF.

In this sample, this clone turned up a few times. DNA for the CDR3: TGTGCCAGCAGTCCCCCACTAGCGGACCCCGTCGGGGAGCTGTTTTTT. Protein product: CASSPPLADPVGELFF. This chain uses TRBV28 with TRBJ2-2, with 8 nucleotides matching TRBD2. Germline CDR1 reads MDHEN; CDR2 reads SYDVKM. V dropped 5 bases and J dropped 7; count of bases not matched to a gene: 12. The CDR3 covers 16 residues.